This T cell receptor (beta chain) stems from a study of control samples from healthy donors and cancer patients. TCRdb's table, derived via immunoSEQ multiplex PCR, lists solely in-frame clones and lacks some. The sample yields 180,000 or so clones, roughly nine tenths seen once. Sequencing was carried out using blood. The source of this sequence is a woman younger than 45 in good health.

CDR3 region: CASSLEGLAGVDEQFF. Written as DNA, the CDR3 is TGTGCCAGCAGCTTAGAGGGACTAGCGGGAGTCGATGAGCAGTTCTTC. This chain uses TRBV13 with TRBJ2-1; TRBD2 aligns across 14 bases. Germline V gene lookup returns CDR1 PRHDT and CDR2 FYEKMQ (reference sequence). V trimming: 1 base; J trimming: 8 bases; junction bases outside the gene matches: 4. The CDR3 is 16 amino acids.